Shown below are 31 T cell receptor beta chains from a single sample sequenced in a study of control samples from healthy donors and cancer patients. Repertoires were generated with immunoSEQ multiplex PCR, while TCRdb's copy carries only in-frame clones and drops some. The table includes roughly 100,000 clones, roughly four fifths detected once. What was sequenced was blood. Receptor source: a woman aged 50 to 60 in good health.

CDR3 coding DNA: TGTGCCAGCAGCTCCTCCGGGACACTACCTTACAATGAGCAGTTCTTC. Translated, it gives CASSSSGTLPYNEQFF. V and J are TRBV5-4 and TRBJ2-1, with D possibly being TRBD1 (6 bases). CDR1 and CDR2 from the germline V gene are SGHNT and YYREEE (reference sequence). Between the trimmed V and J ends, which lost 3 bases and 4 bases, there was a span of 17 bases. This CDR3 is built from 16 residues.

J is TRBJ1-2 and V is TRBV7-9; D may be TRBD1 (5 bases). CDR1 and CDR2 from the germline V gene are SEHNR and FQNEAQ (reference sequence). This CDR3 contains 16 residues. V was trimmed by 8 bases and J by 4 bases, leaving 23 bases between them. The CDR3 loop reads CASGSYLLTASYGYTF. Written as DNA, the CDR3 is TGTGCCAGCGGGTCTTATCTTTTGACAGCTAGCTATGGCTACACCTTC.

This CDR3 reads CASSQGGEVYGYTF. The CDR3 region has the DNA TGCGCCAGCAGCCAAGGCGGGGAGGTCTATGGCTACACCTTC. The chain joins TRBV4-1 to TRBJ1-2; unclear D gene. In germline, CDR1 is MGHRA, CDR2 YSYEKL. Trimming removed 1 base at V and 4 bases at J, with 10 bases between. The CDR3 consists of 14 residues.

J is TRBJ2-7 and V is TRBV9, with unresolved D. This CDR3 spans 15 amino acids. Germline-derived CDR1 and CDR2 are SGDLS and YYNGEE. V was clipped by 0 bases and J by 4 bases, with 14 bases between them. The chain's CDR3 is CASSVGPDPDYEQYF. The CDR3, as DNA: TGTGCCAGCAGCGTAGGGCCGGACCCCGATTACGAGCAGTACTTC. The whole variable domain, remainder taken from reference TRBV9 and TRBJ2-7, is DSGVTQTPKHLITATGQRVTLRCSPRSGDLSVYWYQQSLDQGLQFLIQYYNGEERAKGNILERFSAQQFPDLHSELNLSSLELGDSALYFCASSVGPDPDYEQYFGPGTRLTVT.

The gene calls are TRBV11-3 and TRBJ2-7, with no clear D. CDR1 is SGHNT and CDR2 is YENEEA in the germline V gene. The CDR3 spans 16 residues. V lost 3 bases to trimming and J lost 7 bases, with 22 bases between them. This CDR3 reads CASSFVSGGARDEQYF. CDR3 coding DNA: TGTGCCAGCAGCTTCGTAAGTGGCGGAGCCCGTGATGAGCAGTACTTC. Filled out from reference TRBV11-3 and TRBJ2-7, the complete variable domain reads EAGVVQSPRYKIIEKKQPVAFWCNPISGHNTLYWYLQNLGQGPELLIRYENEEAVDDSQLPKDRFSAERLKGVDSTLKIQPAELGDSAVYLCASSFVSGGARDEQYFGPGTRLTVT.

In its sample, this clone was seen once. The J gene is TRBJ2-3, the V gene TRBV28; 9 positions agree with TRBD2. The germline CDR1 and CDR2 sequences are MDHEN and SYDVKM. Trimming at V came to 8 bases and at J to 3 bases, leaving 6 bases not matched to a gene. This CDR3 spans 14 amino acids. The CDR3 region has the DNA TGTGCCAGCGGGTTGGCGGGGGGGACAGATACGCAGTATTTT. This codes for CASGLAGGTDTQYF.

V usage is TRBV3-1 (or the pseudogene TRBV3-2) and J usage is TRBJ2-5; D might be TRBD2 (5 bases). The CDR3 contains 12 residues. V lost 1 base, J lost 14 bases, and 14 bases lay in between. Germline assignment: CDR1 LGHDT and CDR2 YNNKEL (reference sequence). CDR3 sequence (DNA): TGTGCCAGCAGCCAAGGGAGCGGACGGGGTTACTTC. Protein product: CASSQGSGRGYF.

The chain couples TRBV30 to TRBJ1-3; D gene ambiguous. The length of the CDR3 is 14 residues. CDR1 and CDR2 (germline): GTSNPN, SVGIG (reference sequence). Trimming took off 1 base at V and 0 bases at J, with 7 bases between the two ends. Written as DNA, the CDR3 is TGTGCCTGGAGTGCGGGCCTCTCTGGAAACACCATATATTTT. Protein: CAWSAGLSGNTIYF.

This chain connects TRBV11-1 to TRBJ2-4; possibly TRBD1 for D (5 bases). V dropped 8 bases and J dropped 6 bases, with 20 bases sitting between them. The CDR3 is made up of 15 amino acids. From germline, CDR1 is SGHAT and CDR2 FQDESV (reference sequence). The CDR3: CASVPPRGTGNIQYF. Written as DNA, the CDR3 is TGTGCCAGCGTCCCACCAAGGGGAACCGGAAACATTCAGTACTTC.

This rearrangement joins TRBV5-1 to TRBJ2-1; D may be TRBD2 (5 bases). The CDR3 covers 13 residues. Trimming shortened V by 7 bases and J by 10 bases, and 18 bases separated the two germline ends. Germline-derived CDR1 and CDR2 are SGHRS and YFSETQ. The CDR3: CASGSTGGVEQFF. CDR3 DNA sequence: TGCGCCAGCGGATCGACTGGAGGAGTGGAGCAGTTCTTC.

This chain links TRBV29-1 with TRBJ1-2; D remains ambiguous. V shed 6 bases and J shed 8 bases, with 16 bases lying between them. The germline CDR1 and CDR2 sequences are SQVTM and ANQGSEA. The CDR3 extends over 12 amino acids. CDR3 DNA sequence: TGCAGCGTACTTATCGGGGAGTTAGGCTACACCTTC. Its translation: CSVLIGELGYTF. Looking up the rest from reference TRBV29-1 and TRBJ1-2 gives the full variable domain: SAVISQKPSRDICQRGTSLTIQCQVDSQVTMMFWYRQQPGQSLTLIATANQGSEATYESGFVIDKFPISRPNLTFSTLTVSNMSPEDSSIYLCSVLIGELGYTFGSGTRLTVV.

The rearrangement links TRBV7-3 to TRBJ2-1; TRBD2 aligns across 13 bases. This CDR3 spans 16 amino acids. V was clipped by 2 bases and J by 7 bases; unmatched bases: 5. CDR1 SGHTA and CDR2 FQGTGA come from the germline V gene. The CDR3 is CASSLGPGLAGNEQFF. Here the CDR3 DNA reads TGTGCCAGCAGCTTAGGCCCGGGACTAGCGGGGAATGAGCAGTTCTTC.

V gene TRBV24-1 combines with J gene TRBJ2-2; 7 bases are shared with TRBD2. This CDR3 comprises 15 residues. With 6 bases clipped from V and 2 bases from J, the junction kept 5 bases outside the gene matches. Germline-derived CDR1 and CDR2 are KGHDR and SFDVKD. The CDR3 DNA reads TGTGCCACCAGTTCGTGGGGGGGAAACACCGGGGAGCTGTTTTTT. It specifies CATSSWGGNTGELFF.

The chain joins TRBV28 to TRBJ2-1; TRBD2 matches at 8 bases. The CDR3 runs 15 residues. The V segment lost 4 bases and the J segment 1 base; nucleotides outside the gene matches: 3. Germline V lookup: CDR1 MDHEN, CDR2 SYDVKM. The CDR3 loop reads CASSSGGVSYNEQFF. The CDR3, as DNA: TGTGCCAGCAGTTCCGGGGGGGTGTCCTACAATGAGCAGTTCTTC.

V is TRBV20-1 and J is TRBJ1-3, with unresolved D. This CDR3 has 11 amino acids. Germline V gives CDR1 DFQATT, CDR2 SNEGSKA (reference sequence). V gave up 1 base and J gave up 4 bases, with 2 bases separating them. The CDR3 loop reads CSARGGNTIYF. DNA of the CDR3: TGCAGTGCTAGAGGGGGAAACACCATATATTTT.

The chain links TRBV23-1 to TRBJ2-5; D gene ambiguous. TRBV23-1 is annotated as an ORF whose role is uncertain. The CDR3 consists of 13 residues. Trimming left V 9 bases short and J 2 bases short, with 13 bases between. The CDR3, as DNA: TGCGCCAGACCAATCGGGCTGCAAGAGACCCAGTACTTC. It encodes CARPIGLQETQYF.

The chain combines TRBV30 with TRBJ1-2; no definite D call. Germline CDR1 and CDR2: GTSNPN and SVGIG (reference sequence). The CDR3 consists of 13 residues. The V and J ends lost 2 bases and 5 bases respectively, with 12 bases between them. The DNA of the CDR3 is TGTGCCTGGAGTCCGTCCTCAGAGTATGGCTACACCTTC. It specifies CAWSPSSEYGYTF.

The chain combines TRBV3-1 (or the pseudogene TRBV3-2) with TRBJ1-3, with D perhaps TRBD1 (5 bases). CDR3 length: 14 amino acids. The germline V gene encodes CDR1 LGHDT and CDR2 YNNKEL (reference sequence). The V gene lost 8 bases and the J gene lost 1 base, with 12 bases spanning the gap. The CDR3 here is CASRQGYSGNTIYF. The CDR3 DNA reads TGTGCCAGCCGGCAGGGCTATTCTGGAAACACCATATATTTT.

This clone was recorded once. The CDR3 here is CATSRGQGREHAGELFF. The CDR3 coding sequence is TGTGCCACCAGCAGAGGACAGGGAAGGGAACACGCCGGGGAGCTGTTTTTT. The genes are TRBV15 and TRBJ2-2, with 7 bases aligning to TRBD1. The CDR3 consists of 17 residues. Germline CDR1 and CDR2: LNHNV and YYDKDF (reference sequence). Unmatched junction bases numbered 11, after V lost 1 base and J lost 6 bases.

V and J are TRBV7-9 and TRBJ2-2, with D perhaps TRBD2 (6 bases). The CDR3 has 14 residues. CDR1 is SEHNR, CDR2 FQNEAQ, per germline (reference sequence). The V gene lost 5 bases and the J gene lost 7 bases, with 14 bases spanning the gap. This chain's CDR3 is CASSPSRRGGELFF. CDR3 DNA sequence: TGTGCCAGCAGCCCCTCGCGGAGGGGCGGGGAGCTGTTTTTT.

This rearrangement joins TRBV28 to TRBJ2-7, with 14 bases that match TRBD2. The trim removed 5 bases at V and 6 bases at J, leaving 6 bases unmatched. This CDR3 is built from 15 residues. Germline V CDR1 and CDR2: MDHEN, SYDVKM. The CDR3 coding sequence is TGTGCCAGCAGTAGAGGGACTAGCGGGGGCCGCGAGCAGTACTTC. Its translation is CASSRGTSGGREQYF.

This chain uses TRBV6-5 with TRBJ1-6, with D possibly being TRBD1 (5 bases). CDR1 and CDR2 from the germline V gene are MNHEY and SVGAGI. CDR3 length: 14 amino acids. Between the trimmed V and J ends, which lost 10 bases and 9 bases, there was a span of 19 bases. The DNA of the CDR3 is TGTGCCACCTCCAGGAAGGGGATCGGTTCACCCCTCCACTTT. Its translation is CATSRKGIGSPLHF.

The V call is TRBV29-1, the J call TRBJ2-7, with unresolved D. Trimming removed 7 bases from V and 2 bases from J, with 12 bases in between. CDR3 size: 12 residues. Germline values: CDR1 SQVTM, CDR2 ANQGSEA. The CDR3 region is CSALETAYEQYF. The CDR3 region has the DNA TGCAGCGCCCTCGAAACAGCCTACGAGCAGTACTTC.

Judged by abundance, this clone is medium-sized. The chain has TRBV28 and TRBJ2-7, with 8 bases lining up with TRBD1. The CDR3 totals 16 residues. Germline CDR1 is MDHEN and CDR2 is SYDVKM. Trimming took 4 bases from V and 3 from J; bases not matched to a gene: 11. CDR3 loop: CASSSTRQGPNYEQYF. The CDR3 DNA reads as TGTGCCAGCAGTTCAACAAGACAGGGGCCCAACTACGAGCAGTACTTC.

This chain joins TRBV5-1 and TRBJ2-2; 9 bases map to TRBD2. V shed 5 bases and J 1 base; nucleotides not matched to a gene: 12. The germline gives CDR1 SGHRS, CDR2 YFSETQ. The CDR3 is made up of 18 amino acids. Here the CDR3 DNA reads TGCGCCAGCAGGGTTAGACTAGCGGTTCTGGGGAACACCGGGGAGCTGTTTTTT. This gives the protein CASRVRLAVLGNTGELFF.

The chain couples TRBV11-1 to TRBJ2-3; possibly TRBD1 or TRBD2 for D (5 bases each). The V gene's germline CDR1 is SGHAT and CDR2 FQDESV (reference sequence). The V end lost 3 bases, the J end lost 4 bases, and 14 bases lay between the germline ends. The length of the CDR3 is 15 residues. The CDR3 bases are TGTGCCAGCAGCTTGAGAGGGGTGGTAGCAGATACGCAGTATTTT. Amino acids: CASSLRGVVADTQYF.

The chain carries TRBV6-5 and TRBJ1-2; possible D gene TRBD1, 6 bases. Trimming removed 7 bases at V and 2 bases at J, with 8 bases between. The CDR3 extends over 12 amino acids. Looked up from germline, CDR1 is MNHEY and CDR2 is SVGAGI. The CDR3 sequence: CASTQGNYGYTF. DNA of the CDR3: TGTGCCAGCACCCAGGGGAACTATGGCTACACCTTC.

The chain uses TRBV6-1 and TRBJ1-5, with a possible D match to TRBD1 (5 bases). The CDR3 loop spans 15 amino acids. V gave up 2 bases and J gave up 9 bases, with 17 bases separating them. CDR1 is MNHNS and CDR2 is SASEGT in the germline V gene. CDR3 sequence reads: CASSETPDKLRPQHF. As DNA, the CDR3 is TGTGCCAGCAGTGAAACCCCGGACAAATTAAGGCCCCAGCATTTT.

V gene TRBV29-1 combines with J gene TRBJ2-2, with TRBD1 matching 9 bases. V trimming: 4 bases; J trimming: 3 bases; junction bases outside the gene matches: 3. The CDR3 contains 14 residues. Germline CDR1 SQVTM, CDR2 ANQGSEA. The CDR3 loop is CSVARDRDTGELFF. DNA for the CDR3: TGCAGCGTTGCTCGGGACAGGGACACCGGGGAGCTGTTTTTT.

The chain employs TRBV5-1 and TRBJ2-1; possible D gene TRBD2, 7 bases. The CDR3 totals 15 residues. Germline-derived CDR1 and CDR2 are SGHRS and YFSETQ. V lost 1 base and J 5 bases, leaving 13 bases between the germline ends. The CDR3 here is CASSLWGGPNNEQFF. CDR3 bases: TGCGCCAGCAGCTTGTGGGGGGGGCCCAACAATGAGCAGTTCTTC.

The rearrangement joins TRBV4-2 to TRBJ1-2; tentatively, D is TRBD1 (5 bases). This CDR3 has 18 residues. Germline loops: CDR1 LGHNA, CDR2 YNFKEQ. V was shortened by 0 bases and J by 4 bases, with 21 bases between the two germline ends. This CDR3 is CASSQEGSEQEFGYGYTF. The CDR3 nucleotides are TGTGCCAGCAGCCAAGAGGGGTCGGAACAGGAATTCGGCTATGGCTACACCTTC.